Following are 3 T cell receptor beta chains from one sample sequenced in a study of beta chain features in type 1 diabetes. Expressed TCRB transcripts got sequenced, as all isolated RNA was reverse transcribed. Using immunoSEQ multiplex PCR, the repertoire was profiled, and TCRdb retains in-frame clones only, with some absent. The table includes roughly 500,000 clones, approximately 10% detected once. Material: naive CD4+ T cells from blood. Receptor source: a woman aged 18-29 years in good health.

This clone turned up a few times. The CDR3 region is CASSQDRIKQFF. In nucleotides, the CDR3 is TGTGCCAGCAGCCAAGACCGTATAAAGCAGTTCTTC. The chain uses TRBV14 and TRBJ2-1; D ambiguous. Germline values: CDR1 SGHDN, CDR2 FVKESK. This CDR3 is built from 12 residues. Trimming shortened V by 0 bases and J by 11 bases, and 8 bases separated the two germline ends.

This clone appeared a few times. The V call is TRBV6-5, the J call TRBJ2-7; the D is unclear. V lost 8 bases and J 7 bases, leaving 12 bases between the germline ends. This CDR3 region has 11 residues. Germline V gene lookup returns CDR1 MNHEY and CDR2 SVGAGI. The CDR3 sequence: CASRYFGEQYF. DNA for the CDR3: TGTGCCAGCCGATATTTCGGGGAGCAGTACTTC.

The chain employs TRBV5-1 and TRBJ2-1; 9 nucleotides agree with TRBD1. Losses at the gene ends were 4 bases for V and 5 bases for J; bases not matched to a gene: 7. The CDR3 sequence is 15 residues long. The germline V gene has CDR1 SGHRS and CDR2 YFSETQ. The CDR3 DNA reads TGCGCCAGCAGCGGTCGACAGGGGGGCCACAATGAGCAGTTCTTC. It translates to CASSGRQGGHNEQFF.